One and the same sample provided the 27 T cell receptor beta chains below, sequenced in a study of patients and donors after allogeneic stem cell transplantation. TCRdb re-called the RT-PCR reads through MiXCR, storing one row per CDR3 protein. The data show 400,000 to 500,000 distinct CDR3 sequences, roughly 17% seen once. Sample: blood, either unsorted or a sorted T cell fraction (not recorded which). Receptor source: a human donor who was either an allogeneic HSCT recipient or a stem cell or donor lymphocyte infusion donor (not recorded which). It is not recorded whose cells these are; they may come from a transplant donor.

At least ten counts were recorded for this clonotype. V usage is TRBV12-3 or TRBV12-4 and J usage is TRBJ2-3, with TRBD2 matching over 13 bases. The ends lost 0 bases at V and 5 bases at J; junction bases unmatched: 8. CDR3 length: 18 amino acids. CDR3 nucleotides: TGTGCCAGCAGTTTAGCGGGAACTAGCGGGGGGGCGAGAGATACGCAGTATTTT. Amino acids: CASSLAGTSGGARDTQYF.

The table lists this clonotype with many counts. V usage is TRBV6-5 and J usage is TRBJ2-7; 8 bases line up with TRBD2. Trimming at V came to 0 bases and at J to 4 bases, leaving 2 bases not matched to a gene. This CDR3 contains 14 residues. Germline CDR1 MNHEY, CDR2 SVGAGI. The CDR3 nucleotides are TGTGCCAGCAGTTACTCCGGGAGGGTTTACGAGCAGTACTTC. Translation: CASSYSGRVYEQYF.

This clonotype was counted a few times. The chain couples TRBV7-6 to TRBJ1-3; D possibly corresponds to TRBD1 (6 bases). Per the germline V gene, CDR1 is SGHVS and CDR2 is FNYEAQ. The CDR3 extends over 18 amino acids. With 2 bases removed from V and 0 bases from J, the gap between germline ends came to 17 bases. The DNA for the CDR3 is TGTGCCAGCAGCTTACTCAGGCTGGACAGTTCCTCTGGAAACACCATATATTTT. It codes for CASSLLRLDSSSGNTIYF. The full variable domain, rest sourced from reference TRBV7-6 and TRBJ1-3, is GAGVSQSPRYKVTKRGQDVALRCDPISGHVSLYWYRQALGQGPEFLTYFNYEAQQDKSGLPNDRFSAERPEGSISTLTIQRTEQRDSAMYRCASSLLRLDSSSGNTIYFGEGSWLTVV.

This clonotype has more than one count but fewer than ten. The rearrangement joins TRBV9 to TRBJ2-2, with 7 bases matching TRBD1. The J segment lost 4 bases and the V segment lost 1 base, leaving 7 bases of the junction unmatched. The CDR3 totals 16 residues. CDR1 and CDR2 from the germline V gene are SGDLS and YYNGEE. CDR3 bases: TGTGCCAGCAGCGTAAGGTCAGGGGGTATCACCGGGGAGCTGTTTTTT. Its protein product is CASSVRSGGITGELFF.

In its sample, this clonotype was seen a few times. The chain recombines TRBV29-1 with TRBJ1-2; D may be TRBD1 (6 bases). CDR1 and CDR2 from the germline V gene are SQVTM and ANQGSEA. This CDR3 has 11 residues. V shed 5 bases and J shed 3 bases, with 7 bases lying between them. The CDR3, as DNA: TGCAGCGTTTCAGGGGACTATGGCTACACCTTC. Translating it yields CSVSGDYGYTF.

The chain has TRBV6-2 or TRBV6-3 and TRBJ2-7, with D perhaps TRBD1 (5 bases). The V end lost 2 bases, the J end lost 4 bases, and 15 bases lay between the germline ends. CDR1 MNHEY and CDR2 SVGEGT come from the germline V gene. This CDR3 is 15 amino acids long. The CDR3 here is CASSYPARGAYEQYF. CDR3 sequence (DNA): TGTGCCAGCAGTTACCCGGCCCGTGGGGCTTACGAGCAGTACTTC.

This clonotype was found a few times. The rearrangement uses TRBV20-1 and TRBJ2-4, with D tentatively TRBD2 (6 bases). Germline V gene lookup returns CDR1 DFQATT and CDR2 SNEGSKA (reference sequence). The CDR3 runs to 11 residues. Trimming took off 7 bases at V and 8 bases at J, with 12 bases between the two ends. The CDR3 coding sequence is TGCAGTGTCGGGAGAGTGTACATTCAGTACTTC. It is translated as CSVGRVYIQYF.

The chain has TRBV10-3 and TRBJ2-1, with unresolved D. Germline V CDR1 and CDR2: ENHRY, SYGVKD. Trimming removed 6 bases at V and 5 bases at J, with 5 bases between. The CDR3 has 11 amino acids. CDR3 protein: CAIRLHNEQFF. CDR3 in DNA: TGTGCCATCAGACTTCACAATGAGCAGTTCTTC.

CDR3 DNA sequence: TGCAGTGCTAGAGGCTGGGCTAGGGGCAATGAGCAGTTCTTC. It is translated as CSARGWARGNEQFF. J is TRBJ2-1 and V is TRBV20-1; TRBD1 might be the D (5 bases). This CDR3 spans 14 amino acids. The V gene's germline CDR1 is DFQATT and CDR2 SNEGSKA (reference sequence). Trimming took off 1 base at V and 6 bases at J, with 13 bases between the two ends.

V gene TRBV4-1 combines with J gene TRBJ2-1, with D uncertain. The V gene lost 8 bases and the J gene lost 4 bases, with 9 bases spanning the gap. This CDR3 region has 12 residues. Germline assignment: CDR1 MGHRA and CDR2 YSYEKL. CDR3 DNA sequence: TGCGCCAGCCTGGACCCGTACAATGAGCAGTTCTTC. This codes for CASLDPYNEQFF.

This clonotype was picked up a small number of times. The chain recombines TRBV12-3 or TRBV12-4 with TRBJ1-3; no clear D. Trimming stripped 5 bases from V and 0 bases from J, with 11 bases between. CDR3 length equals 15 residues. In DNA, the CDR3 is TGTGCCAGCAGTCCGCGGATCCTCTCTGGAAACACCATATATTTT. Protein sequence: CASSPRILSGNTIYF.

The V and J genes are TRBV2 and TRBJ2-5, with D possibly being TRBD2 (6 bases). The CDR3 is 12 residues long. The germline CDR1 and CDR2 sequences are SNHLY and FYNNEI. The V gene lost 4 bases and the J gene lost 4 bases, with 7 bases spanning the gap. The CDR3 reads CASSGGTETQYF. Written as DNA, the CDR3 is TGTGCCAGCAGTGGCGGGACAGAGACCCAGTACTTC.

The chain couples TRBV5-8 to TRBJ1-4; D is ambiguous. The germline gives CDR1 SGHTS, CDR2 YDEGEE. The CDR3 consists of 14 residues. Trimming took off 4 bases at V and 3 bases at J, with 10 bases between the two ends. In nucleotides, the CDR3 is TGTGCCAGCAGCATACCGGAGTCTAATGAAAAACTGTTTTTT. Amino acids: CASSIPESNEKLFF.

The CDR3 here is CASSRQGAGSYGYTF. The CDR3, as DNA: TGTGCCAGCAGTCGCCAGGGGGCAGGAAGCTATGGCTACACCTTC. The rearrangement joins TRBV6-1 to TRBJ1-2; 8 bases map to TRBD1. The trim removed 5 bases at V and 4 bases at J, leaving 9 bases unmatched. This CDR3 is built from 15 residues. Germline loops: CDR1 MNHNS, CDR2 SASEGT.

The chain combines TRBV19 with TRBJ2-1, with D perhaps matching TRBD1 (6 bases). V was clipped by 9 bases and J by 4 bases, with 16 bases between them. CDR1 is LNHDA and CDR2 is SQIVND in the germline V gene (reference sequence). The CDR3 runs 14 residues. The CDR3 loop reads CASHPGQLYNEQFF. CDR3 sequence (DNA): TGTGCCAGCCACCCGGGACAACTATACAATGAGCAGTTCTTC.

The chain's CDR3 is CASSQLSRYEQYF. The CDR3 nucleotides are TGTGCCAGCAGCCAATTAAGTCGGTACGAGCAGTACTTC. The chain combines TRBV3-1 with TRBJ2-7; D uncertain. Germline lookup yields CDR1 LGHDT and CDR2 YNNKEL (reference sequence). Trimming removed 2 bases at V and 4 bases at J, with 9 bases between. This CDR3 has 13 amino acids.

The chain couples TRBV5-1 to TRBJ2-6; unclear D gene. Trimming pared 5 bases from V and 0 bases from J, leaving 9 bases between. The CDR3 extends over 15 amino acids. Germline V CDR1 and CDR2: SGHRS, YFSETQ. CDR3 in DNA: TGCGCCAGCAGGGGCACTAACTCTGGGGCCAACGTCCTGACTTTC. This codes for CASRGTNSGANVLTF.

The V and J genes are TRBV7-8 and TRBJ1-2; 9 bases line up with TRBD1. Germline V gene sequence: CDR1 SGHVS, CDR2 FQNEAQ. Germline trimming cut 5 bases from V and 0 bases from J; bases unmatched to any gene: 7. The CDR3 is made up of 16 amino acids. As DNA, the CDR3 is TGTGCCAGCAGCGTGGGACAGGGAACGGCTAACTATGGCTACACCTTC. It yields the protein CASSVGQGTANYGYTF.

This chain joins TRBV14 and TRBJ1-1; tentative D call: TRBD1 (6 bases). CDR1 SGHDN and CDR2 FVKESK come from the germline V gene. The CDR3 loop spans 17 amino acids. Trimming pared 4 bases from V and 1 base from J, leaving 19 bases between. The CDR3 here is CASSPTWRGHPNTEAFF. The CDR3 nucleotides are TGTGCCAGCAGCCCCACATGGCGGGGACACCCGAACACTGAAGCTTTCTTT.

The table lists this clonotype with many counts. This chain links TRBV15 with TRBJ1-3, with a weak D call TRBD1 (6 bases). Germline V lookup: CDR1 LNHNV, CDR2 YYDKDF (reference sequence). This CDR3 is 17 amino acids long. Trimming removed 0 bases from V and 0 bases from J, with 12 bases in between. The CDR3 reads CATSRDGTQGSGNTIYF. Written as DNA, the CDR3 is TGTGCCACCAGCAGAGATGGGACACAGGGCTCTGGAAACACCATATATTTT.

CDR3: CARPGQTYEQYF. DNA of the CDR3: TGTGCCAGACCGGGACAAACCTACGAGCAGTACTTC. The J gene is TRBJ2-7, the V gene TRBV21-1; the table's D call, TRBD1, has no DNA check behind it. TRBV21-1 is recorded as a pseudogene. CDR3 length: 12 amino acids.

This chain links TRBV4-1 with TRBJ2-7, with a possible D match to TRBD1 (6 bases). Per the germline V gene, CDR1 is MGHRA and CDR2 is YSYEKL. V was pared by 4 bases and J by 0 bases, with 13 bases between. This CDR3 has 15 amino acids. The chain's CDR3 is CASSLNGGPSYEQYF. The CDR3 coding sequence is TGCGCCAGCAGCCTTAATGGGGGCCCCTCCTACGAGCAGTACTTC.

The V call is TRBV15, the J call TRBJ1-2; no definite D call. Germline V CDR1 and CDR2: LNHNV, YYDKDF (reference sequence). CDR3 length: 15 residues. The V and J ends lost 0 bases and 4 bases respectively, with 12 bases between them. The CDR3 protein is CATSRDDHLAYGYTF. DNA for the CDR3: TGTGCCACCAGCAGAGATGACCATCTAGCCTATGGCTACACCTTC.

There are a few counts of this clonotype. The chain is built from TRBV20-1 and TRBJ2-4; 13 positions match TRBD2. The CDR3 has 14 residues. The V gene's germline CDR1 is DFQATT and CDR2 SNEGSKA (reference sequence). Trimming cost V 6 bases and J 7 bases; bases outside gene matches: 6. The CDR3 nucleotides read TGCAGTGCCCCGACTAGCGGGAGGTCGAACATTCAGTACTTC. This codes for CSAPTSGRSNIQYF.

This clonotype occurred a few times. The chain links TRBV6-2 or TRBV6-3 to TRBJ2-1, with D perhaps TRBD1 (6 bases). The CDR3 totals 13 residues. The germline V gene has CDR1 MNHEY and CDR2 SVGEGT. The V end lost 4 bases, the J end lost 5 bases, and 9 bases lay between the germline ends. CDR3 nucleotide sequence: TGTGCCAGCAGTTGGACAGAGCACAATGAGCAGTTCTTC. This gives the protein CASSWTEHNEQFF.

This clonotype was seen a handful of times. This chain connects TRBV20-1 to TRBJ2-5; no firm D call. This CDR3 has 10 amino acids. V lost 2 bases, J lost 5 bases, and 3 bases lay in between. CDR1 and CDR2 from the germline V gene are DFQATT and SNEGSKA (reference sequence). CDR3 coding DNA: TGCAGTGCTAGATACGAGACCCAGTACTTC. It translates to CSARYETQYF.

This clonotype was observed a handful of times. The J gene is TRBJ1-2, the V gene TRBV4-1, with unresolved D. Trimming took off 1 base at V and 3 bases at J, with 12 bases between the two ends. CDR1 is MGHRA, CDR2 YSYEKL, per germline. There are 15 residues in the CDR3. The CDR3 reads CASSQVPSGHYGYTF. The CDR3 DNA reads TGCGCCAGCAGCCAAGTCCCGTCCGGACACTATGGCTACACCTTC.